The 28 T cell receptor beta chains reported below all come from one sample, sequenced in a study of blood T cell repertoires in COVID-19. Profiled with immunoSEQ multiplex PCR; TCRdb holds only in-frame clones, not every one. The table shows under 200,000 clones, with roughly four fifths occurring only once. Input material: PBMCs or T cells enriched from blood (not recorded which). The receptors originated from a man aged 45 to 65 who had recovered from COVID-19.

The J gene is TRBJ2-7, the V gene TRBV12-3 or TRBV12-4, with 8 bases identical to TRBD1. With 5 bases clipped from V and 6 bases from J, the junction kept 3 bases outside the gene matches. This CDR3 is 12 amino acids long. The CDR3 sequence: CASSGTGLEQYF. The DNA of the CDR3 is TGTGCCAGCAGTGGGACAGGACTCGAGCAGTACTTC.

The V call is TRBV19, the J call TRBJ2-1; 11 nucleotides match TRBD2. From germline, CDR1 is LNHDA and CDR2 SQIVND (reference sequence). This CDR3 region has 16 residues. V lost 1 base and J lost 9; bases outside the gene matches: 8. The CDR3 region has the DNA TGTGCCAGTAGTATAGGCGGGGGGACTAGCGGATCTGAGCAGTTCTTC. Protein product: CASSIGGGTSGSEQFF.

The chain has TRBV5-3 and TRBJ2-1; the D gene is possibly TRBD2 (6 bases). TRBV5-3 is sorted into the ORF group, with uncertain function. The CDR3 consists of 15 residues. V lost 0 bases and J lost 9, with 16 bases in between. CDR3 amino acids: CARSLDLPGGIEQFF. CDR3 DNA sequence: TGTGCCAGAAGCTTGGACCTTCCCGGGGGTATTGAGCAGTTCTTC.

The CDR3 loop is CANLAFQNYEQYF. CDR3 in DNA: TGTGCCAACCTAGCGTTTCAGAACTACGAGCAGTACTTC. The rearrangement links TRBV19 to TRBJ2-7; D is perhaps TRBD2 (6 bases). The CDR3 consists of 13 residues. Trimming took off 10 bases at V and 3 bases at J, with 16 bases between the two ends. From germline, CDR1 is LNHDA and CDR2 SQIVND (reference sequence).

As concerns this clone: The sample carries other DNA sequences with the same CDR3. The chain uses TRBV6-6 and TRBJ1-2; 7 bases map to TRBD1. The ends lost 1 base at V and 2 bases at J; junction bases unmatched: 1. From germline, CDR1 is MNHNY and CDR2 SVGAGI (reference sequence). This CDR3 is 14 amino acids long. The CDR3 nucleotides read TGTGCCAGCAGTTACTACAGGGGCAACTATGGCTACACCTTC. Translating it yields CASSYYRGNYGYTF.

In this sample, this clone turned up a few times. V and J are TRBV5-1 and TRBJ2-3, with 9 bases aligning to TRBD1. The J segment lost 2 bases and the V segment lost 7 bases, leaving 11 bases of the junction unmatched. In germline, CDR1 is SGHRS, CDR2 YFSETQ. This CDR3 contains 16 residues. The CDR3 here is CASGRATGGFTDTQYF. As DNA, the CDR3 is TGCGCCAGCGGTCGTGCGACAGGGGGTTTCACAGATACGCAGTATTTT.

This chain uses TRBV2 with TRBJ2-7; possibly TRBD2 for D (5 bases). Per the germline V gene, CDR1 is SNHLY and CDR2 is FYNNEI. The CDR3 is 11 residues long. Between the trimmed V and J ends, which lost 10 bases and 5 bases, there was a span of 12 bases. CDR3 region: CATRGGHEQYF. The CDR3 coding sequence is TGTGCCACCCGGGGTGGACACGAGCAGTACTTC.

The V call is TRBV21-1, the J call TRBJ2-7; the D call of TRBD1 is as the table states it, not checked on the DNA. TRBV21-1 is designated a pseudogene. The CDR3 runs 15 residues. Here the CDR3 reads CASSKSGQGEDEQYF. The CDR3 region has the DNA TGTGCCAGCAGCAAAAGTGGCCAGGGGGAAGACGAGCAGTACTTC.

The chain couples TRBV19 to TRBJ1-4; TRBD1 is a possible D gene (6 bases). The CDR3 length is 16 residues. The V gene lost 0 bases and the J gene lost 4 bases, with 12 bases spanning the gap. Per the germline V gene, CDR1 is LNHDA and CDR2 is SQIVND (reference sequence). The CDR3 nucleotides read TGTGCCAGTAGTATAGAGGAGGACAGATATAATGAAAAACTGTTTTTT. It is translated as CASSIEEDRYNEKLFF.

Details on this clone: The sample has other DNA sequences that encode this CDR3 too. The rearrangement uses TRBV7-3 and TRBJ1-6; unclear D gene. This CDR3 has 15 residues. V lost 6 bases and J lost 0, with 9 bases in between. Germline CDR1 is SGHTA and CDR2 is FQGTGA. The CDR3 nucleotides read TGTGCCAGCAGTCCTAGTGGCTCCTATAATTCACCCCTCCACTTT. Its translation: CASSPSGSYNSPLHF.

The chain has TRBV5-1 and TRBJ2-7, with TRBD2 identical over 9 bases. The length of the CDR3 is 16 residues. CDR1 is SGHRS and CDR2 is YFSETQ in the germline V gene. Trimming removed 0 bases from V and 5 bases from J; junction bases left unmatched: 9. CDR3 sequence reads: CASSLEGGRAGDEQYF. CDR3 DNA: TGCGCCAGCAGCTTGGAAGGCGGGAGGGCCGGCGACGAGCAGTACTTC.

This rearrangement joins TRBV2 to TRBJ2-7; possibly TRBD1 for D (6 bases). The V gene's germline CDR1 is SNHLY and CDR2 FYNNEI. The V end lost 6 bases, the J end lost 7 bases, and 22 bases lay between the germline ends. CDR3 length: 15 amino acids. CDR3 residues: CASRRPQGSQGEQYF. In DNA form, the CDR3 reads TGTGCCAGCAGGCGACCGCAGGGGTCCCAGGGTGAGCAGTACTTC. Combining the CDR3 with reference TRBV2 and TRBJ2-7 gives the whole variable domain EPEVTQTPSHQVTQMGQEVILRCVPISNHLYFYWYRQILGQKVEFLVSFYNNEISEKSEIFDDQFSVERPDGSNFTLKIRSTKLEDSAMYFCASRRPQGSQGEQYFGPGTRLTVT.

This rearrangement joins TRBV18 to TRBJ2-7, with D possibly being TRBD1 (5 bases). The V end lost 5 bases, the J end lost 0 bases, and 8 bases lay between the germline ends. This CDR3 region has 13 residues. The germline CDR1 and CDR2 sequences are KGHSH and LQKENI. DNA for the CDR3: TGTGCCAGCTCATTAGGGGACTCCTACGAGCAGTACTTC. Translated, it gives CASSLGDSYEQYF. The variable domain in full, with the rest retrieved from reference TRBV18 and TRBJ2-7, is NAGVMQNPRHLVRRRGQEARLRCSPMKGHSHVYWYRQLPEEGLKFMVYLQKENIIDESGMPKERFSAEFPKEGPSILRIQQVVRGDSAAYFCASSLGDSYEQYFGPGTRLTVT.

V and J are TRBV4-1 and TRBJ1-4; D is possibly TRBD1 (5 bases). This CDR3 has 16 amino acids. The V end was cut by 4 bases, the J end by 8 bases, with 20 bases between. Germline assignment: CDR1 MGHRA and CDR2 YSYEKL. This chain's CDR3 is CASSPLGLTVGEKLFF. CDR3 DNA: TGCGCCAGCAGCCCCTTGGGACTGACGGTAGGGGAAAAACTGTTTTTT.

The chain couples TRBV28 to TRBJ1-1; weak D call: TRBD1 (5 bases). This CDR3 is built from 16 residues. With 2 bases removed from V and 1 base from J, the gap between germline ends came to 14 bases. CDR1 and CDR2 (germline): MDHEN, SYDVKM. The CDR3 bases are TGTGCCAGCAGTTTAGGGGGGGGGTATCAGAACACTGAAGCTTTCTTT. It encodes CASSLGGGYQNTEAFF.

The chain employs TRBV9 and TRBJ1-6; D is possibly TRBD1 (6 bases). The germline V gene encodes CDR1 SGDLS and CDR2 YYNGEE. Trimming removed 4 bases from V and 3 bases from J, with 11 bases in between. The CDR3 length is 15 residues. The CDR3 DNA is TGTGCCAGCAGCCCCGGACAGAGCTATAATTCACCCCTCCACTTT. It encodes CASSPGQSYNSPLHF.

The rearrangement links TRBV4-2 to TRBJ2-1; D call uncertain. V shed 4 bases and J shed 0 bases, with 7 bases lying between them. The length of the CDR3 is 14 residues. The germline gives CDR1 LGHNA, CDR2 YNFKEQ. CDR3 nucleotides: TGTGCCAGCAGCCCACTTAGCTCCTACAATGAGCAGTTCTTC. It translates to CASSPLSSYNEQFF.

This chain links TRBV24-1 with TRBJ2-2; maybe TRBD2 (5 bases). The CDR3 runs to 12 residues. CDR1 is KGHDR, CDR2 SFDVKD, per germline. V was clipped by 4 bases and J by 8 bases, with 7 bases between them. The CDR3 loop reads CATSERGGELFF. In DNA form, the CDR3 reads TGTGCCACCAGTGAAAGAGGGGGGGAGCTGTTTTTT.

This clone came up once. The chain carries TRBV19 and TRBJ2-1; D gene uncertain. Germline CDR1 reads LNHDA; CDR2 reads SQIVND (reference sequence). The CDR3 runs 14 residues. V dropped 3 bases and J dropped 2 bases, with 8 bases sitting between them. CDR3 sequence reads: CASSMETTYNEQFF. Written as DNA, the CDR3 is TGTGCCAGTAGTATGGAGACGACCTACAATGAGCAGTTCTTC.

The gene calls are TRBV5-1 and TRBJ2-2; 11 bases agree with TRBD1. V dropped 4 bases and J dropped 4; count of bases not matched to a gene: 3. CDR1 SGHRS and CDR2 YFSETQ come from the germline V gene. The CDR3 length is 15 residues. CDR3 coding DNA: TGCGCCAGCAGCCCAGGGACAGGGGGCACCGGGGAGCTGTTTTTT. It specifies CASSPGTGGTGELFF.

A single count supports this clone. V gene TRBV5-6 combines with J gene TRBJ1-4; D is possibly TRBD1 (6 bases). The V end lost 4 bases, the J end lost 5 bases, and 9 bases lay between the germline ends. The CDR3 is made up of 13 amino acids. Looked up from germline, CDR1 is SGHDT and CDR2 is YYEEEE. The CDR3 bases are TGTGCCAGCAGCATAGGACAGAATGAAAAACTGTTTTTT. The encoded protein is CASSIGQNEKLFF.

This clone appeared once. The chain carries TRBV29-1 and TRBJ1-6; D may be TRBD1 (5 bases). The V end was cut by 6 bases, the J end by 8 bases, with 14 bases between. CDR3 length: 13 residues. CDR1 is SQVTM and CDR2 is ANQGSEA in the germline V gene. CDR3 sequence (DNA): TGCAGCGTAGCCCAGGGTGCGGATTCACCCCTCCACTTT. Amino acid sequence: CSVAQGADSPLHF.

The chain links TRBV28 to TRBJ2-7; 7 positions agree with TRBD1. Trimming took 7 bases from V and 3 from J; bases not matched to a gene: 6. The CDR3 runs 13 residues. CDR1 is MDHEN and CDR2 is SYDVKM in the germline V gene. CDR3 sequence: CASTTNRGYEQYF. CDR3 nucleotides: TGTGCCAGCACCACTAACAGGGGCTACGAGCAGTACTTC.

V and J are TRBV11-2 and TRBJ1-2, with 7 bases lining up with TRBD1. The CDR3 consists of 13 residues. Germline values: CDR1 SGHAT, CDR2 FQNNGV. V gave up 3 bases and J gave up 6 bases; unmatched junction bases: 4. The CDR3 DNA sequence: TGTGCCAGCAGCTTGGGACAGAGCCATGGCTACACCTTC. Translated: CASSLGQSHGYTF.

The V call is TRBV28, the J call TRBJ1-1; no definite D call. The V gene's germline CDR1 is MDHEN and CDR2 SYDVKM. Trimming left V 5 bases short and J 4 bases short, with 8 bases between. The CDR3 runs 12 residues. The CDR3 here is CASSPSVTEAFF. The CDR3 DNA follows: TGTGCCAGCAGTCCCTCAGTCACTGAAGCTTTCTTT. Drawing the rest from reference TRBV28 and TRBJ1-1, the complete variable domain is DVKVTQSSRYLVKRTGEKVFLECVQDMDHENMFWYRQDPGLGLRLIYFSYDVKMKEKGDIPEGYSVSREKKERFSLILESASTNQTSMYLCASSPSVTEAFFGQGTRLTVV.

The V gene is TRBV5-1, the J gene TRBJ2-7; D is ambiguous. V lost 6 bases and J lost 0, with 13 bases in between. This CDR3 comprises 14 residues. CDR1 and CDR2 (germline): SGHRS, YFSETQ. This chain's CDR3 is CASKSYTGSYEQYF. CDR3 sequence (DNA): TGCGCCAGCAAATCTTATACGGGCTCCTACGAGCAGTACTTC.

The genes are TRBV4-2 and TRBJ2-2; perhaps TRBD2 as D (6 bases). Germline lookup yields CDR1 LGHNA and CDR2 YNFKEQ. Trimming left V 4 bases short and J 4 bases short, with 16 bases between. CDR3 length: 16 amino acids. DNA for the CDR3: TGTGCCAGCAGCCCAGAAATGACTAGTATCACCGGGGAGCTGTTTTTT. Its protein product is CASSPEMTSITGELFF.

The DNA of the CDR3 is TGTGCCACCAGTGATTTCTCAGGGGACGGTAGATACGGGGAGCTGTTTTTT. Encoded protein: CATSDFSGDGRYGELFF. This chain links TRBV24-1 with TRBJ2-2; possibly TRBD1 for D (6 bases). With 1 base removed from V and 7 bases from J, the gap between germline ends came to 18 bases. Germline CDR1 is KGHDR and CDR2 is SFDVKD. The CDR3 length is 17 residues.